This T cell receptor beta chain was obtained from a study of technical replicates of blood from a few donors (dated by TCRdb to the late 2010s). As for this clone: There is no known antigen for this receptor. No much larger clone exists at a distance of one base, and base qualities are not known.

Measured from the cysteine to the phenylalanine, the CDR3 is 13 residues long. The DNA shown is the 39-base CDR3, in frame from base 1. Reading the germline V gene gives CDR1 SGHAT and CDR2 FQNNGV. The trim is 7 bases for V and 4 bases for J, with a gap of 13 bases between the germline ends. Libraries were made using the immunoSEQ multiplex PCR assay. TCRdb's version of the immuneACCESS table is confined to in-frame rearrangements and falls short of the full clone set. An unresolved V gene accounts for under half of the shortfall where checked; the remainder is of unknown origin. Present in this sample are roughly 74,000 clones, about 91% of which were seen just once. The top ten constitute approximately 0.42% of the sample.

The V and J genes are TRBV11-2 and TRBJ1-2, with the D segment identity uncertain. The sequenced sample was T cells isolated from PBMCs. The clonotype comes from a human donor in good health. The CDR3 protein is CASNPPGLYGYTF. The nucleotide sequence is TGTGCCAGCAACCCCCCAGGCCTCTATGGCTACACCTTC.